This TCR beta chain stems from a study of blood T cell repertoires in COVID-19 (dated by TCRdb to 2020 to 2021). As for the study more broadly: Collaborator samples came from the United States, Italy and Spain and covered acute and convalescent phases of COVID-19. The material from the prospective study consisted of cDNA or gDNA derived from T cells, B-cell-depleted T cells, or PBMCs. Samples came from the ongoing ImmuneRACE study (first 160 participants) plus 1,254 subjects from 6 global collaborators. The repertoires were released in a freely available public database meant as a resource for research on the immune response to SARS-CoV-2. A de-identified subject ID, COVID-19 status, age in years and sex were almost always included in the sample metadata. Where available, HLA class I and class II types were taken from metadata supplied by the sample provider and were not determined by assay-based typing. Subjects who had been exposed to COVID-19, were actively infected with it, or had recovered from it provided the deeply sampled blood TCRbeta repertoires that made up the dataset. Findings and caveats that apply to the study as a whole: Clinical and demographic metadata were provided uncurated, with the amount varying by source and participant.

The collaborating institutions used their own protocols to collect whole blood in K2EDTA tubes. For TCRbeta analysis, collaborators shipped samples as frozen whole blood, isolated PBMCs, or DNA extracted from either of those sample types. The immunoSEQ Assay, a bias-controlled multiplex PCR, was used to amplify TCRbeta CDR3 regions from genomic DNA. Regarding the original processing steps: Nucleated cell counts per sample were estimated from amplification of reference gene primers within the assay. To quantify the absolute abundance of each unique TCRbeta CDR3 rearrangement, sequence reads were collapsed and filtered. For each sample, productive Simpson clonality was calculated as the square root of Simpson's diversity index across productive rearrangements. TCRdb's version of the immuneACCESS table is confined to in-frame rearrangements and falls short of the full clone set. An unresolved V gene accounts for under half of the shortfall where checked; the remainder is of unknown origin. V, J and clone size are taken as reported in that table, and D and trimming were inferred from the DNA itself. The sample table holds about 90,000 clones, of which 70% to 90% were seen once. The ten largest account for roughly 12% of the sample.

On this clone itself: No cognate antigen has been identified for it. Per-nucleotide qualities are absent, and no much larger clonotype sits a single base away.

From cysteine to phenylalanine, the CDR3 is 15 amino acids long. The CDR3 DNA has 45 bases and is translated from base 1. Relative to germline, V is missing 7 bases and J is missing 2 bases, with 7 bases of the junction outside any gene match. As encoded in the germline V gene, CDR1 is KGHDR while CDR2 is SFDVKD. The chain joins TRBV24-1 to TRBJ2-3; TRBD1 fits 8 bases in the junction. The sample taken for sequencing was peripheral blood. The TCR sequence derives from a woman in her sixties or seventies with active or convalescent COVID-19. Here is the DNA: TGTGCCACCAGCCCCCGGACAGGGCACACAGATACGCAGTATTTT. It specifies CATSPRTGHTDTQYF.